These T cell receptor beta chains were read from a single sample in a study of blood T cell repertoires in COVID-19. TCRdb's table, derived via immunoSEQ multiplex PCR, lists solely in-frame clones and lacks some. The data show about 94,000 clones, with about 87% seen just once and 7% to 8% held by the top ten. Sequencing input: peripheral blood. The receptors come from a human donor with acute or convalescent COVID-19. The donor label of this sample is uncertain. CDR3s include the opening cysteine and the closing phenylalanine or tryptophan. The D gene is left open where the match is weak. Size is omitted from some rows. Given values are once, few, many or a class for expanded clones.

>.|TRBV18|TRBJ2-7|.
CASSPLRGGEQYF
TGTGCCAGCTCACCCCTACGGGGTGGGGAGCAGTACTTC
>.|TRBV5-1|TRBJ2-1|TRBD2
CASSLEAGGYNEQFF
TGCGCCAGCAGCTTGGAAGCGGGGGGGTACAATGAGCAGTTCTTC
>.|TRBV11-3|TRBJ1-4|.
CASSLSGLQLFF
TGTGCCAGCAGCCTGTCAGGACTTCAACTGTTTTTT
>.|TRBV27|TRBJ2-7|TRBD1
CASSLGTGYYEQYF
TGTGCCAGCAGTTTAGGGACAGGGTACTACGAGCAGTACTTC
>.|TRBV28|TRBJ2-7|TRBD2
CASNELGAGGSYEQYF
TGTGCCAGCAACGAACTTGGCGCGGGGGGTTCTTACGAGCAGTACTTC
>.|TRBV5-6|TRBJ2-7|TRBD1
CASSLAPGQDIYEQYF
TGTGCCAGCAGCTTGGCCCCCGGACAGGATATCTACGAGCAGTACTTC
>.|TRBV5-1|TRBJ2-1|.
CASSQGAGSYNEQFF
TGCGCCAGCAGCCAAGGAGCGGGTTCCTACAATGAGCAGTTCTTC
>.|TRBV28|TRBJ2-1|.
CASRRESSYNEQFF
TGTGCCAGCAGGCGTGAAAGTTCCTACAATGAGCAGTTCTTC
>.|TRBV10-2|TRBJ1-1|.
CASSATGMGEAFF
TGCGCCAGCAGTGCCACAGGAATGGGAGAAGCTTTCTTT
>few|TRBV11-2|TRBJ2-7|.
CASSLDRGTSYEQYF
TGTGCCAGCAGCTTAGACAGGGGAACCTCCTACGAGCAGTACTTC
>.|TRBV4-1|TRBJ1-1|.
CASSRGRGMADTEAFF
TGCGCCAGCAGCCGTGGGCGGGGGATGGCGGACACTGAAGCTTTCTTT
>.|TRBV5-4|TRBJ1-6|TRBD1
CASSRPGQGSNSPLHF
TGTGCCAGCAGCCGTCCGGGACAGGGGTCAAATTCACCCCTCCACTTT